Below are 17 T cell receptor beta chains sequenced from a single sample in a study of shared clonotypes between healthy human individuals. Clones were sequenced by immunoSEQ multiplex PCR, and TCRdb holds only the in-frame ones, with some missing. The sample holds roughly 400,000 clones, roughly 96% seen once. Sequencing was carried out using memory CD8+ T cells sorted from blood. Sample subset: CD45RO+ cells pooled with CCR7-negative TemRA cells. Receptors originate from a man in his thirties or forties in good health.

The chain links TRBV4-2 to TRBJ2-1; 8 bases map to TRBD2. The germline V gene has CDR1 LGHNA and CDR2 YNFKEQ. The ends lost 4 bases at V and 2 bases at J; junction bases unmatched: 1. The CDR3 runs to 14 residues. CDR3 nucleotide sequence: TGTGCCAGCAGCCCTAGCGGGCCCTACAATGAGCAGTTCTTC. It specifies CASSPSGPYNEQFF.

This sequence joins TRBV2 and TRBJ2-3; D is undetermined. The germline V gene has CDR1 SNHLY and CDR2 FYNNEI. This CDR3 contains 13 residues. Trimming left V 6 bases short and J 0 bases short, with 7 bases between. The CDR3 sequence: CASRGKSTDTQYF. For the CDR3, the DNA is TGTGCCAGCAGGGGGAAGAGCACAGATACGCAGTATTTT.

This clone was seen only once. The CDR3 DNA reads as TGTGCCAGCAGATATTCTAGCGGGACAGATACGCAGTATTTT. Encoded protein: CASRYSSGTDTQYF. This sequence joins TRBV2 and TRBJ2-3, with 8 bases aligning to TRBD2. The CDR3 is made up of 14 amino acids. Germline V gene lookup returns CDR1 SNHLY and CDR2 FYNNEI. J lost 3 bases, V lost 6 bases, and 5 bases had no gene match.

The chain recombines TRBV6-5 with TRBJ2-7; TRBD1 might be the D (5 bases). Trimming pared 1 base from V and 6 bases from J, leaving 10 bases between. The CDR3 runs 13 residues. Germline V gives CDR1 MNHEY, CDR2 SVGAGI. Written as DNA, the CDR3 is TGTGCCAGCAGTTACTGGGTCCAGGGCGAGCAGTACTTC. Protein sequence: CASSYWVQGEQYF.

This clone was observed a single time. J is TRBJ2-1 and V is TRBV9; D is tentatively TRBD1 or TRBD2 (6 bases each). CDR3 size: 15 residues. Germline V gives CDR1 SGDLS, CDR2 YYNGEE. The V and J ends lost 4 bases and 3 bases respectively, with 14 bases between them. DNA for the CDR3: TGTGCCAGCAGCCTGTTGGGGGGCTACTACAATGAGCAGTTCTTC. This encodes CASSLLGGYYNEQFF.

The chain couples TRBV11-2 to TRBJ2-1; TRBD1 matches at 9 bases. CDR1 and CDR2 from the germline V gene are SGHAT and FQNNGV. The CDR3 totals 15 residues. With 3 bases clipped from V and 8 bases from J, the junction kept 8 bases outside the gene matches. CDR3 bases: TGTGCCAGCAGCTTTTTATCGGACAGGGGACATGAGCAGTTCTTC. This encodes CASSFLSDRGHEQFF.

The rearrangement joins TRBV28 to TRBJ2-7, with 10 bases fitting TRBD1. Per germline, CDR1 MDHEN and CDR2 SYDVKM. The CDR3 extends over 15 amino acids. With V trimmed by 5 bases and J by 1 base, 5 bases remained unmatched. The CDR3 sequence: CASSPPGQGSYEQYF. The CDR3 DNA reads as TGTGCCAGCAGTCCTCCGGGACAGGGGTCCTACGAGCAGTACTTC.

The chain uses TRBV28 and TRBJ2-7; 9 bases agree with TRBD2. This CDR3 region has 14 residues. Germline values: CDR1 MDHEN, CDR2 SYDVKM. Trimming took 5 bases from V and 0 from J; bases not matched to a gene: 2. CDR3 amino acids: CASSILAGSYEQYF. CDR3 nucleotide sequence: TGTGCCAGCAGTATACTAGCGGGCTCCTACGAGCAGTACTTC.

The V gene is TRBV30, the J gene TRBJ1-2; D is uncertain. CDR1 and CDR2 from the germline V gene are GTSNPN and SVGIG (reference sequence). This CDR3 contains 12 residues. Trimming pared 4 bases from V and 4 bases from J, leaving 10 bases between. CDR3: CAWTRDFYGYTF. The DNA for the CDR3 is TGTGCCTGGACCCGGGATTTCTATGGCTACACCTTC.

The rearrangement links TRBV6-1 to TRBJ2-3, with D possibly matching TRBD2 (5 bases). The CDR3 is 15 residues long. Trimming took off 7 bases at V and 2 bases at J, with 16 bases between the two ends. Germline CDR1 is MNHNS and CDR2 is SASEGT. CDR3 bases: TGTGCCAGCAACACTATTGGGAGTGCCACAGATACGCAGTATTTT. This translates into CASNTIGSATDTQYF.

V gene TRBV30 combines with J gene TRBJ2-3; D perhaps matches TRBD1 (6 bases). V was cut by 2 bases and J by 6 bases, with 21 bases left in between. There are 16 residues in the CDR3. The germline V gene has CDR1 GTSNPN and CDR2 SVGIG (reference sequence). The CDR3 reads CAWSRRQGIFEDTQYF. CDR3 nucleotide sequence: TGTGCCTGGAGTAGGCGGCAGGGGATCTTCGAGGATACGCAGTATTTT.

The V call is TRBV12-5, the J call TRBJ1-5; D gene uncertain. Per the germline V gene, CDR1 is LGHNT and CDR2 is FRNRAP. Trimming pared 2 bases from V and 4 bases from J, leaving 9 bases between. The CDR3 loop spans 14 amino acids. The DNA of the CDR3 is TGTGCTAGTGGTTTGAGACAAGGAAATCAGCCCCAGCATTTT. Translated: CASGLRQGNQPQHF.

This clone was observed a few times. The same CDR3 can be traced to other DNA sequences in this sample. V usage is TRBV20-1 and J usage is TRBJ2-5; D perhaps matches TRBD2 (6 bases). The CDR3 runs to 11 residues. Germline CDR1 reads DFQATT; CDR2 reads SNEGSKA (reference sequence). Trimming stripped 3 bases from V and 4 bases from J, with 6 bases between. The CDR3 coding sequence is TGCAGTGCTAGCGGGAGAGAGACCCAGTACTTC. It is translated as CSASGRETQYF.

The CDR3 reads CASLLKRQGVLNTEAFF. DNA of the CDR3: TGTGCCAGCCTATTAAAGAGACAGGGGGTTTTGAACACTGAAGCTTTCTTT. The chain combines TRBV2 with TRBJ1-1; 9 bases align to TRBD1. The CDR3 spans 17 residues. CDR1 is SNHLY, CDR2 FYNNEI, per germline. The ends lost 8 bases at V and 0 bases at J; junction bases unmatched: 13. The variable domain in full, with the rest retrieved from reference TRBV2 and TRBJ1-1, is EPEVTQTPSHQVTQMGQEVILRCVPISNHLYFYWYRQILGQKVEFLVSFYNNEISEKSEIFDDQFSVERPDGSNFTLKIRSTKLEDSAMYFCASLLKRQGVLNTEAFFGQGTRLTVV.

The chain has TRBV28 and TRBJ1-5, with a possible D match to TRBD1 (6 bases). Trimming cost V 5 bases and J 5 bases, with 7 bases left between them. The CDR3 is 12 amino acids. The V gene's germline CDR1 is MDHEN and CDR2 SYDVKM. CDR3 residues: CASSHRDQPQHF. As DNA, the CDR3 is TGTGCCAGCAGTCACAGGGATCAGCCCCAGCATTTT. The full variable domain, with the rest looked up from reference TRBV28 and TRBJ1-5, is DVKVTQSSRYLVKRTGEKVFLECVQDMDHENMFWYRQDPGLGLRLIYFSYDVKMKEKGDIPEGYSVSREKKERFSLILESASTNQTSMYLCASSHRDQPQHFGDGTRLSIL.

The V and J genes are TRBV4-2 and TRBJ2-4, with 8 bases lining up with TRBD2. The CDR3 runs to 21 residues. Germline loops: CDR1 LGHNA, CDR2 YNFKEQ. J lost 0 bases, V lost 1 base, and 17 bases had no gene match. CDR3 loop: CASSQVSFWREDPLAKNIQYF. The CDR3 nucleotides read TGTGCCAGCAGCCAAGTCAGTTTTTGGCGGGAGGACCCCTTAGCCAAAAACATTCAGTACTTC.

This rearrangement joins TRBV29-1 to TRBJ1-2, with D unclear. Germline CDR1 SQVTM, CDR2 ANQGSEA. Trimming took 4 bases from V and 2 from J, leaving 5 bases between them. The CDR3 extends over 11 amino acids. The CDR3 sequence: CSVGGNYGYTF. Here the CDR3 DNA reads TGCAGCGTTGGCGGGAACTATGGCTACACCTTC. The full variable domain, with the rest looked up from reference TRBV29-1 and TRBJ1-2, is SAVISQKPSRDICQRGTSLTIQCQVDSQVTMMFWYRQQPGQSLTLIATANQGSEATYESGFVIDKFPISRPNLTFSTLTVSNMSPEDSSIYLCSVGGNYGYTFGSGTRLTVV.